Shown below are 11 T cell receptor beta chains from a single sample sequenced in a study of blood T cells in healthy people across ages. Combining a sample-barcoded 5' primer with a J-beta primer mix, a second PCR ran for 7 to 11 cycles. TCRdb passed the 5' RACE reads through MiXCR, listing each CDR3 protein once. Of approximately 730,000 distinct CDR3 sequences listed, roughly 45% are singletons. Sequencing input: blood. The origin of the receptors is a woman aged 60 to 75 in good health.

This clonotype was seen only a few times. The CDR3 region is CSARRAPGQVSDEQYF. The CDR3 DNA sequence: TGCAGTGCTAGACGCGCTCCGGGACAAGTCTCTGACGAGCAGTACTTC. The chain has TRBV20-1 and TRBJ2-7; possibly TRBD1 for D (6 bases). The length of the CDR3 is 16 residues. V shed 2 bases and J shed 5 bases, with 22 bases lying between them. CDR1 and CDR2 from the germline V gene are DFQATT and SNEGSKA (reference sequence).

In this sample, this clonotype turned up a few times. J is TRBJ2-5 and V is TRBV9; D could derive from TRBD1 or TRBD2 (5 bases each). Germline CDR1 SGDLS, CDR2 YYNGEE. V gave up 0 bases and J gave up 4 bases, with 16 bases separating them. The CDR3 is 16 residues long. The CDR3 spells CASSVGTRDRGETQYF. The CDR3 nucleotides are TGTGCCAGCAGCGTAGGAACCAGGGACCGCGGAGAGACCCAGTACTTC.

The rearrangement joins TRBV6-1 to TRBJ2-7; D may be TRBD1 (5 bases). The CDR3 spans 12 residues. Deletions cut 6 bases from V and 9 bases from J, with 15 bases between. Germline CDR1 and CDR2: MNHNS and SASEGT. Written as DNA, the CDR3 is TGTGCCAGCAGGCGAACAGGCGCTGCGCAGTACTTC. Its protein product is CASRRTGAAQYF.

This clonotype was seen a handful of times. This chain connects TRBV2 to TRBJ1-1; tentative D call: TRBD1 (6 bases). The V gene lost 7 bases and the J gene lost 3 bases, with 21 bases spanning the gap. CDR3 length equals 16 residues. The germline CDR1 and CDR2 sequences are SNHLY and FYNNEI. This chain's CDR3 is CASTPRGAGGDTEAFF. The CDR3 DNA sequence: TGTGCCAGCACCCCCCGGGGGGCCGGGGGGGACACTGAAGCTTTCTTT.

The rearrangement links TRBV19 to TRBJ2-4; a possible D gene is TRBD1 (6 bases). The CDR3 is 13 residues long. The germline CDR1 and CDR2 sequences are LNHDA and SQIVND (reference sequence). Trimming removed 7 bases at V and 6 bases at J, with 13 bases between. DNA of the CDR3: TGTGCCAGTATGATGGCAGGGGCAAACATTCAGTACTTC. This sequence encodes CASMMAGANIQYF.

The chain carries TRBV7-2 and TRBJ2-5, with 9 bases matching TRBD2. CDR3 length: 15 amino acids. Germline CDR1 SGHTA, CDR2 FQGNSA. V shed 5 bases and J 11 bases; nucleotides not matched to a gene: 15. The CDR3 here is CASSPLREGLLGQYF. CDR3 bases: TGTGCCAGCAGCCCCTTGCGGGAGGGCCTTTTGGGGCAGTACTTC.

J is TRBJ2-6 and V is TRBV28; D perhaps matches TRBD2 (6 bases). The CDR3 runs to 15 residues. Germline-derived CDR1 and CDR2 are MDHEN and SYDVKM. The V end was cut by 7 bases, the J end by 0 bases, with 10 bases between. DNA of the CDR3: TGTGCCAGCACGGGCGGGAACTCTGGGGCCAACGTCCTGACTTTC. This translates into CASTGGNSGANVLTF.

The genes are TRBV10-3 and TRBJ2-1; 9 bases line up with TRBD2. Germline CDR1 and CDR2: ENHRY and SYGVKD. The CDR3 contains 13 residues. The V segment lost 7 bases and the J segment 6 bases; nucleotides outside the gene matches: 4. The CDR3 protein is CAIKQREANEQFF. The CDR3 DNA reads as TGTGCCATCAAGCAGCGGGAGGCCAATGAGCAGTTCTTC.

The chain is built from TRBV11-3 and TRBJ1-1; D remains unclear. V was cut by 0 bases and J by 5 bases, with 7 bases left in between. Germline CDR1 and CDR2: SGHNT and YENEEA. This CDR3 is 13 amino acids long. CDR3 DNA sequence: TGTGCCAGCAGCTTAGACGAAGAAACTGAAGCTTTCTTT. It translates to CASSLDEETEAFF.

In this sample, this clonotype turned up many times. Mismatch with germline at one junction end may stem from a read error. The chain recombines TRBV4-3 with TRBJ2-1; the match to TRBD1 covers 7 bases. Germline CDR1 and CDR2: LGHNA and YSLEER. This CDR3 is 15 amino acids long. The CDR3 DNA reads TGTGCCAGCAGCCAGGGACAGAGCTCCTACAATGAGCAGTTCTTC. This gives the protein CASSQGQSSYNEQFF.

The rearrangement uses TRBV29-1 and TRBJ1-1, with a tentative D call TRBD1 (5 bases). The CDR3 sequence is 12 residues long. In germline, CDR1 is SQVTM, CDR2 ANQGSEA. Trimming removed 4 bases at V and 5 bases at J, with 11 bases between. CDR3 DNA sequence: TGCAGCGTTGGTAGGGGCTCTACTGAAGCTTTCTTT. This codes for CSVGRGSTEAFF. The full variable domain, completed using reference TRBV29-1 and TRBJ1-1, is SAVISQKPSRDICQRGTSLTIQCQVDSQVTMMFWYRQQPGQSLTLIATANQGSEATYESGFVIDKFPISRPNLTFSTLTVSNMSPEDSSIYLCSVGRGSTEAFFGQGTRLTVV.